A single count supports the clone carrying this T cell receptor (beta chain). These data are taken from a study of blood T cell repertoires in COVID-19. In the study overall: Samples representing acute and convalescent COVID-19 were sourced from the United States, Italy and Spain.

Trimming at V came to 3 bases and at J to 3 bases, leaving 5 bases not matched to a gene. CDR1 and CDR2 from the germline V gene are SGDLS and YYNGEE. The CDR3 is 14 residues long. As handled by the study authors: Amplification from reference gene primers served as the basis for estimated nucleated cell counts. Sequencing used immunoSEQ multiplex PCR; TCRdb keeps in-frame clones, though not all of them. V, J and clone size are taken as reported in that table, and D and trimming were inferred from the DNA itself. This repertoire shows about 99,000 clones, approximately 86% found once; its top ten account for 10% to 15%.

Sequencing was done on a sample of peripheral blood. The chain has TRBV9 and TRBJ2-7, with TRBD2 matching over 8 bases. The origin of this receptor is a woman aged 55-70 years in a cohort sampled during active or convalescent COVID-19. The CDR3 DNA reads TGTGCCAGCAGCGCCGGGACTAGGGACTACGAGCAGTACTTC. It encodes CASSAGTRDYEQYF.